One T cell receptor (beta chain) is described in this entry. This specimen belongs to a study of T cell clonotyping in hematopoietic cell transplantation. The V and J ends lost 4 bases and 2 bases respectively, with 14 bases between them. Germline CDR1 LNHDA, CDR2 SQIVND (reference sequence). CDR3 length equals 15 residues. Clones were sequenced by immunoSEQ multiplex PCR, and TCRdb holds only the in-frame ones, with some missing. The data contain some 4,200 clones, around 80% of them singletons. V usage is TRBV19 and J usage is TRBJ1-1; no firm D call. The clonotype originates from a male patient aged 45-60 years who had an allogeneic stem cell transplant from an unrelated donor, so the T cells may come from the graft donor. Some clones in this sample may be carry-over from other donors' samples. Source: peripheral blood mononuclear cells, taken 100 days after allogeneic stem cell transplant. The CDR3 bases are TGTGCCAGTAGTAGAGGGCTGGCAGTAAACACTGAAGCTTTCTTT. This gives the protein CASSRGLAVNTEAFF.